In its sample, the clone carrying this T cell receptor beta chain was seen a few times. In the original analysis: Using reference gene primer amplification, nucleated cell counts were estimated. Produced via immunoSEQ multiplex PCR; TCRdb's table is partial and in-frame only. That table supplies the V and J calls and clone size; D and trimming were determined from the DNA. The sample holds some 20,000 clones, approximately 86% seen once. This specimen comes from a study of blood T cell repertoires in COVID-19. In the study overall: Whether acute or convalescent, the COVID-19 samples came from the United States, Italy and Spain. T cells, B-cell-depleted T cells, or PBMCs provided the cDNA or gDNA that served as material.

Germline CDR1 and CDR2: KGHSH and LQKENI. The CDR3 runs 15 residues. Trimming shortened V by 3 bases and J by 5 bases, and 16 bases separated the two germline ends. Material: peripheral blood. The chain joins TRBV18 to TRBJ2-5, with D perhaps matching TRBD1 (6 bases). This TCR was sampled from a human donor with acute or convalescent COVID-19. The donor label of this sample is uncertain. CDR3 in amino acids: CASSPDQTQGETQYF. DNA of the CDR3: TGTGCCAGCTCACCGGATCAAACCCAGGGGGAGACCCAGTACTTC.